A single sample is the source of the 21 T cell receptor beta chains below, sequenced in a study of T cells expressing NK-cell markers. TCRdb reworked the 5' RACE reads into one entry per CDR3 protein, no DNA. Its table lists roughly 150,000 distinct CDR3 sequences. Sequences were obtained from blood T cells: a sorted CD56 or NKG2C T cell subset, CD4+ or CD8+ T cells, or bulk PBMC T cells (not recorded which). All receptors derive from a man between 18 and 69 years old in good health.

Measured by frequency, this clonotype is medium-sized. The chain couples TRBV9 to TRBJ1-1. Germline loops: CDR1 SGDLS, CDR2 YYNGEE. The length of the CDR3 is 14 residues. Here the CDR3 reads CASSVNSGNTEAFF.

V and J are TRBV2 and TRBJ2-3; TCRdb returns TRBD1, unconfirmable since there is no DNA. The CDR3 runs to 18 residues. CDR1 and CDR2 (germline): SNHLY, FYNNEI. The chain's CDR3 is CAVLGPTGSYFRTDTQYF.

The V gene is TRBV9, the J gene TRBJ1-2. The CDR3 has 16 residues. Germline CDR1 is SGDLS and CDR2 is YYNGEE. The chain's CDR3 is CASSVESWQERNGYTF.

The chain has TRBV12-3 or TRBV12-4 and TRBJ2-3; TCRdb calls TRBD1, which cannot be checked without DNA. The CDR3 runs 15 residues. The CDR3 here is CASSREDRGTDTQYF.

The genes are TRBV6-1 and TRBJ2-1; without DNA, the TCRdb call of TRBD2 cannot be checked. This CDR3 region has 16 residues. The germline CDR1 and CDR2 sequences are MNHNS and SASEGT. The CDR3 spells CASSEWQAGSYNEQFF.

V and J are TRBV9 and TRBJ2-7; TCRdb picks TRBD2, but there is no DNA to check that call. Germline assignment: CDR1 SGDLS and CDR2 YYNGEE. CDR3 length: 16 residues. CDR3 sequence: CASSYYGLADQYEQYF. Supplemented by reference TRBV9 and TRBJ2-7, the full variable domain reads DSGVTQTPKHLITATGQRVTLRCSPRSGDLSVYWYQQSLDQGLQFLIQYYNGEERAKGNILERFSAQQFPDLHSELNLSSLELGDSALYFCASSYYGLADQYEQYFGPGTRLTVT.

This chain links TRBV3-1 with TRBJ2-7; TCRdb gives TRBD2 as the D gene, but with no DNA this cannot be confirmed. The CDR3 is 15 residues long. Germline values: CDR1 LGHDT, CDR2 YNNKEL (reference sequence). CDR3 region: CASSGRHEGSYEQYF.

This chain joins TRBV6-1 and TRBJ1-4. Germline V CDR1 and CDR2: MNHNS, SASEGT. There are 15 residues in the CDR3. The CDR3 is CASRSILTTNEKLFF.

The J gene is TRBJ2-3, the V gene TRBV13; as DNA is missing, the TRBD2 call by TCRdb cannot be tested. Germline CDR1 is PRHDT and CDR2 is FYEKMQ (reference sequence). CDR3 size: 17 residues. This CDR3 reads CASSPGLAGDRTDTQYF.

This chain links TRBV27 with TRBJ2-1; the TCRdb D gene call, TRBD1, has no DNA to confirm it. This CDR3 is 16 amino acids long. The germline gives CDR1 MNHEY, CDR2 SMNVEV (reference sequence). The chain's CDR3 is CASSLPLFGGRSEQFF.

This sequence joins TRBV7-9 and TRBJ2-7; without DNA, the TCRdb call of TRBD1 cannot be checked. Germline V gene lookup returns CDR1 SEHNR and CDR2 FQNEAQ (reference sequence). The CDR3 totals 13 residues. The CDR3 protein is CASSLPPIGEQYF.

CDR3 sequence reads: CASRKTSGGIDEQFF. The J gene is TRBJ2-1, the V gene TRBV28; no DNA is available, so the TRBD2 call from TCRdb remains unchecked. Germline CDR1 and CDR2: MDHEN and SYDVKM. The CDR3 contains 15 residues.

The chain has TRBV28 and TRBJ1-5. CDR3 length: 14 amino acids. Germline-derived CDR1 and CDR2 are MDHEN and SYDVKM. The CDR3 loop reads CASTTGVRYQPQHF.

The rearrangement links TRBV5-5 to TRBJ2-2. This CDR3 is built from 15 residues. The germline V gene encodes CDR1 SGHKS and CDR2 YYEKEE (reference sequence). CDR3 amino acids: CASSFAGFYTGELFF.

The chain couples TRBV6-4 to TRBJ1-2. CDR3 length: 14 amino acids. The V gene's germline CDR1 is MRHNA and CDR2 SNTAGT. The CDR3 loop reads CASTPFRSGYGYTF.

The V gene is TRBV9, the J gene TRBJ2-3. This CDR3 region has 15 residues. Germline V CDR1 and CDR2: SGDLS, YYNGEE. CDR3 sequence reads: CASTETVLSTDTQYF.

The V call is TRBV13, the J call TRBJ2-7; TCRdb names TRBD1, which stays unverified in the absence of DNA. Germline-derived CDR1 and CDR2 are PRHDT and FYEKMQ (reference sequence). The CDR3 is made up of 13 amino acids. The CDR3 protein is CASSHDRVNEQYF.

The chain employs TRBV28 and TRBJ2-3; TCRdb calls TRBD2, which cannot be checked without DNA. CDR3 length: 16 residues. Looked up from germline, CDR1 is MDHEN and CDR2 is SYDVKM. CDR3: CASSRPSRRGEERQYF. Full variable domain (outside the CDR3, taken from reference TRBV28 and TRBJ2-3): DVKVTQSSRYLVKRTGEKVFLECVQDMDHENMFWYRQDPGLGLRLIYFSYDVKMKEKGDIPEGYSVSREKKERFSLILESASTNQTSMYLCASSRPSRRGEERQYFGPGTRLTVL.

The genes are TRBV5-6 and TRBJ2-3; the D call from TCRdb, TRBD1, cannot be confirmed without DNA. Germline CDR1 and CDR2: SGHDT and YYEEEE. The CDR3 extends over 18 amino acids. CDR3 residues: CASSLSGAGRPSTDMQYF.

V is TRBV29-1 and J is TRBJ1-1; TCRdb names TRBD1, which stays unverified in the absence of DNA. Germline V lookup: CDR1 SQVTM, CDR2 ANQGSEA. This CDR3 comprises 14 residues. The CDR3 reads CSVEESGMNTEAFF.

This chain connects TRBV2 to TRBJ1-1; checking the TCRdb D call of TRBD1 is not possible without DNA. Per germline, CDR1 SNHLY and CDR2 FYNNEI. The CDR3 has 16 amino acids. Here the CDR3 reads CASSAGQERIGTEAFF. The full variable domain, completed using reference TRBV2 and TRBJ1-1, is EPEVTQTPSHQVTQMGQEVILRCVPISNHLYFYWYRQILGQKVEFLVSFYNNEISEKSEIFDDQFSVERPDGSNFTLKIRSTKLEDSAMYFCASSAGQERIGTEAFFGQGTRLTVV.